These T cell receptor beta chains were read from a single sample in a study of cytomegalovirus exposure and HLA in healthy donors. Profiled with immunoSEQ multiplex PCR; TCRdb holds only in-frame clones, not every one. The sample lists 100,000 to 150,000 clones; roughly 90% were seen once. The sequencing input was PBMCs. The receptor set was obtained from a woman aged 18-30 years in good health and CMV-seronegative. CDR3s include the opening cysteine and the closing phenylalanine or tryptophan. A D gene is named only where the DNA matches it firmly. Where a row states a size, it is once, few, many or the class of an expanded clone; other rows omit it.

J: TRBJ2-2; size: NA; D: TRBD2; V: TRBV6-4; CDR3: CASGRSGSDTGELFF; DNA: TGTGCCAGCGGACGTAGCGGGAGCGACACCGGGGAGCTGTTTTTT
J: TRBJ1-2; size: NA; D: TRBD1; V: TRBV5-8; CDR3: CASSLPDRVYGYTF; DNA: TGTGCCAGCAGCTTACCCGACAGGGTGTATGGCTACACCTTC
J: TRBJ1-4; size: NA; D: TRBD1; V: TRBV25-1; CDR3: CASSRTGGKEKLFF; DNA: TGTGCCAGCAGTAGGACAGGGGGCAAAGAAAAACTGTTTTTT
J: TRBJ2-7; size: NA; D: TRBD1; V: TRBV11-2; CDR3: CAYADRGNEQYF; DNA: TGTGCCTATGCCGACAGGGGCAACGAGCAGTACTTC
J: TRBJ2-7; size: once; D: NA; V: TRBV5-6; CDR3: CASSLANHEQYF; DNA: TGTGCCAGCAGCTTGGCCAATCACGAGCAGTACTTC
J: TRBJ2-7; size: NA; D: TRBD1; V: TRBV6-5; CDR3: CASSPDRPFSYEQYF; DNA: TGTGCCAGCAGTCCGGACAGGCCGTTCTCCTACGAGCAGTACTTC
J: TRBJ1-1; size: NA; D: TRBD1; V: TRBV5-1; CDR3: CASSSGQVNTEAFF; DNA: TGCGCCAGCAGCTCGGGACAGGTGAACACTGAAGCTTTCTTT
J: TRBJ1-3; size: NA; D: TRBD1; V: TRBV29-1; CDR3: CSVEVRGGRNTIYF; DNA: TGCAGCGTTGAAGTGAGAGGGGGCAGAAACACCATATATTTT
J: TRBJ1-2; size: NA; D: TRBD1; V: TRBV10-3; CDR3: CATTGGSSYGYTF; DNA: TGTGCCACGACAGGGGGCTCGAGCTATGGCTACACCTTC
J: TRBJ1-6; size: NA; D: TRBD1; V: TRBV2; CDR3: CASNRDRGYSPLHF; DNA: TGTGCCAGCAACCGGGACAGGGGATATTCACCCCTCCACTTT
J: TRBJ2-3; size: NA; D: TRBD1; V: TRBV4-3; CDR3: CASSQGTGLNTDTQYF; DNA: TGCGCCAGCAGCCAGGGGACAGGGTTAAACACAGATACGCAGTATTTT
J: TRBJ2-2; size: NA; D: NA; V: TRBV2; CDR3: CASRGPTVVVSGELFF; DNA: TGTGCCAGCAGGGGCCCGACGGTTGTGGTAAGCGGGGAGCTGTTTTTT
J: TRBJ1-1; size: NA; D: NA; V: TRBV6-5; CDR3: CASSYDRNTEAFF; DNA: TGTGCCAGCAGTTACGACAGGAACACTGAAGCTTTCTTT
J: TRBJ2-1; size: NA; D: NA; V: TRBV5-1; CDR3: CASSYRDNPYNEQFF; DNA: TGCGCTAGCAGCTACCGGGACAATCCCTACAATGAGCAGTTCTTC
J: TRBJ1-4; size: NA; D: TRBD1; V: TRBV2; CDR3: CASSGQGREKLFF; DNA: TGTGCCAGCAGCGGACAGGGGAGGGAAAAACTGTTTTTT
J: TRBJ2-3; size: NA; D: TRBD1; V: TRBV5-1; CDR3: CASSLEGTDTDTQYF; DNA: TGCGCCAGCAGCTTGGAAGGGACAGATACAGATACGCAGTATTTT
J: TRBJ2-3; size: NA; D: TRBD2; V: TRBV10-1; CDR3: CASSVASGDLTDTQYF; DNA: TGCGCCAGCAGTGTGGCTAGCGGGGACCTCACAGATACGCAGTATTTT
J: TRBJ1-1; size: NA; D: NA; V: TRBV6-4; CDR3: CASSEGRGWNTEAFF; DNA: TGTGCCAGCAGTGAGGGCCGGGGGTGGAACACTGAAGCTTTCTTT
J: TRBJ1-2; size: NA; D: NA; V: TRBV27; CDR3: CASGSTRGWRSNYGYTF; DNA: TGTGCCAGCGGCTCCACTCGGGGTTGGAGAAGTAACTATGGCTACACCTTC
J: TRBJ2-7; size: NA; D: TRBD2; V: TRBV7-8; CDR3: CASSGGLAGSEQYF; DNA: TGTGCCAGCAGCGGAGGACTAGCGGGCAGTGAGCAGTACTTC
J: TRBJ2-3; size: NA; D: NA; V: TRBV27; CDR3: CASSGGATDTQYF; DNA: TGTGCCAGCAGTGGTGGGGCAACAGATACGCAGTATTTT
J: TRBJ2-3; size: NA; D: TRBD2; V: TRBV5-1; CDR3: CASSLGRGGDTDTQYF; DNA: TGCGCCAGCAGCTTGGGGCGCGGGGGGGACACAGATACGCAGTATTTT
J: TRBJ2-7; size: once; D: TRBD2; V: TRBV11-2; CDR3: CASAGLAGDSYEQYF; DNA: TGTGCCAGCGCCGGGCTAGCGGGAGATTCCTACGAGCAGTACTTC
J: TRBJ2-1; size: NA; D: TRBD2; V: TRBV19; CDR3: CASSSTKRTSGGYNEQFF; DNA: TGTGCCAGTAGTAGTACGAAAAGAACTAGCGGGGGGTACAATGAGCAGTTCTTC
J: TRBJ2-5; size: NA; D: NA; V: TRBV5-1; CDR3: CASSPPGLGYQETQYF; DNA: TGCGCCAGCAGTCCGCCGGGACTGGGGTACCAAGAGACCCAGTACTTC
J: TRBJ2-5; size: NA; D: NA; V: TRBV7-3; CDR3: CASSLAGRGETQYF; DNA: TGTGCCAGCAGCTTAGCCGGGAGAGGGGAGACCCAGTACTTC
J: TRBJ2-2; size: NA; D: NA; V: TRBV5-6; CDR3: CASSRLVGDTGELFF; DNA: TGTGCCAGCAGCCGACTAGTTGGGGACACCGGGGAGCTGTTTTTT
J: TRBJ2-7; size: NA; D: TRBD2; V: TRBV4-1; CDR3: CASSQDQWDGLAYEQYF; DNA: TGCGCCAGCAGCCAAGATCAATGGGACGGACTAGCCTACGAGCAGTACTTC
J: TRBJ2-2; size: NA; D: NA; V: TRBV9; CDR3: CASSVDRVGTGELFF; DNA: TGTGCCAGCAGCGTAGACAGGGTGGGCACCGGGGAGCTGTTTTTT
J: TRBJ2-3; size: NA; D: TRBD2; V: TRBV27; CDR3: CASSPNGLAADTQYF; DNA: TGTGCCAGCAGTCCTAATGGACTAGCGGCAGATACGCAGTATTTT
J: TRBJ2-2; size: NA; D: TRBD2; V: TRBV4-2; CDR3: CASSPRTSGRTVGGELFF; DNA: TGTGCCAGCAGCCCCCGGACTAGCGGGCGCACCGTCGGCGGGGAGCTGTTTTTT
J: TRBJ2-7; size: NA; D: TRBD1; V: TRBV9; CDR3: CASSGGTGVSYEQYF; DNA: TGTGCCAGCAGCGGAGGGACAGGGGTTTCCTACGAGCAGTACTTC
J: TRBJ2-1; size: NA; D: NA; V: TRBV19; CDR3: CASISYGGNNEQFF; DNA: TGTGCCAGTATTTCCTATGGGGGGAACAATGAGCAGTTCTTC
J: TRBJ1-1; size: NA; D: TRBD1; V: TRBV18; CDR3: CASSRDRGTEAFF; DNA: TGTGCCAGCTCCCGGGACAGGGGGACTGAAGCTTTCTTT
J: TRBJ1-6; size: NA; D: TRBD1; V: TRBV5-1; CDR3: CASSSRQGRNSPLHF; DNA: TGCGCCAGCAGCTCCAGACAGGGTCGGAATTCACCCCTCCACTTT
J: TRBJ2-1; size: NA; D: TRBD2; V: TRBV11-1; CDR3: CASGLAGQTYNEQFF; DNA: TGTGCCAGCGGCTTAGCGGGTCAGACATACAATGAGCAGTTCTTC
J: TRBJ2-3; size: NA; D: TRBD2; V: TRBV2; CDR3: CASNWGGSEVDTQYF; DNA: TGTGCCAGCAACTGGGGCGGGAGTGAGGTAGATACGCAGTATTTT
J: TRBJ1-1; size: NA; D: NA; V: TRBV6-5; CDR3: CASIRGQEAFF; DNA: TGTGCCAGCATTAGAGGACAGGAAGCTTTCTTT
J: TRBJ1-5; size: once; D: NA; V: TRBV4-1; CDR3: CASSQEGHLGPQHF; DNA: TGCGCCAGCAGCCAAGAGGGACACCTGGGGCCCCAGCATTTT
J: TRBJ2-7; size: NA; D: NA; V: TRBV25-1; CDR3: CASSVQPSSYEQYF; DNA: TGTGCCAGCAGTGTACAGCCAAGCTCCTACGAGCAGTACTTC
J: TRBJ1-6; size: once; D: NA; V: TRBV5-6; CDR3: CASSLMLDSYNSPLHF; DNA: TGTGCCAGCAGCTTGATGCTCGACAGCTATAATTCACCCCTCCACTTT
J: TRBJ1-1; size: NA; D: NA; V: TRBV2; CDR3: CAGPNTEAFF; DNA: TGTGCCGGCCCGAACACTGAAGCTTTCTTT
J: TRBJ2-7; size: NA; D: NA; V: TRBV6-5; CDR3: CASSYSTQGYEQYF; DNA: TGTGCCAGCAGTTACTCAACCCAGGGCTACGAGCAGTACTTC
J: TRBJ2-7; size: NA; D: TRBD1; V: TRBV5-1; CDR3: CASSGIRDRGRLSTIEQYF; DNA: TGCGCCAGCAGCGGAATCCGGGACAGGGGCCGATTATCAACTATTGAGCAGTACTTC
J: TRBJ1-1; size: NA; D: NA; V: TRBV13; CDR3: CASSPRGRNTEAFF; DNA: TGTGCCAGCAGCCCCCGAGGCCGAAACACTGAAGCTTTCTTT
J: TRBJ1-4; size: NA; D: TRBD1; V: TRBV9; CDR3: CASGGQGGYEKLFF; DNA: TGTGCCAGCGGGGGACAGGGGGGATATGAAAAACTGTTTTTT